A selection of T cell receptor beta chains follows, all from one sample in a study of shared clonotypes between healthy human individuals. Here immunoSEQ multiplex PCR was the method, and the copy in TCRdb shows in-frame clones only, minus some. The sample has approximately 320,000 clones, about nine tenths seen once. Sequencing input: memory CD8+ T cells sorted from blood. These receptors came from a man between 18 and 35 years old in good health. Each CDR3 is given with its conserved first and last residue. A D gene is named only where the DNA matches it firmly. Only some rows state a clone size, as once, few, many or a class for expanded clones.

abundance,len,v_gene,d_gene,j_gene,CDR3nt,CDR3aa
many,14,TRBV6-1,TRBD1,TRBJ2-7,TGTGCCAGCCGTCTCGGACAGGGCCCCTACGAGCAGTACTTC,CASRLGQGPYEQYF
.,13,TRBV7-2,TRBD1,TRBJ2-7,TGTGCCAGCAGCAGAACGGACAGGCTTACCTCGGACTTC,CASSRTDRLTSDF
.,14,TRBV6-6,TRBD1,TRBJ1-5,TGTGCCAGCAGTTACTGGGACAGGGGGCAGCCCCAGCATTTT,CASSYWDRGQPQHF
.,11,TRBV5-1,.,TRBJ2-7,TGCGCCAGGGACAGCCCCTACGAGCAGTACTTC,CARDSPYEQYF
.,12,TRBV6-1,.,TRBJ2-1,TGTGCCAGCAGTGAATCTGGCGGGGATCAGTTCTTC,CASSESGGDQFF
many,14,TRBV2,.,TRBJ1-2,TGTGCCAGCCGTCGGGACCGTATGGACTATGGCTACACCTTC,CASRRDRMDYGYTF
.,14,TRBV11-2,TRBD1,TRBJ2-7,TGTGCCAGCAGCCTCGGACAGGGGGTAAACGAGCAGTACTTC,CASSLGQGVNEQYF
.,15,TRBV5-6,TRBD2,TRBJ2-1,TGTGCCAGCAGCTTGGAACTAGCGGCATGGAATGAGCAGTTCTTC,CASSLELAAWNEQFF
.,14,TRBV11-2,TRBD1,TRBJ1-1,TGTGCCAGCAGCCAAGGGACAGGGGGCTTTGAAGCTTTCTTT,CASSQGTGGFEAFF
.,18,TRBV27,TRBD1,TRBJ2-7,TGTGCCAGCAGTTTAAATCGGTGGATCGGGACAGGGACCCACGAGCAGTACTTC,CASSLNRWIGTGTHEQYF
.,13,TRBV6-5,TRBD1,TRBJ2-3,TGTGCCAGCAGCCTACAGGGGTCTGATACGCAGTATTTT,CASSLQGSDTQYF
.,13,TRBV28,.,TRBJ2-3,TGTGCCAGCAGTTTGCAGGGCACAGATACGCAGTATTTT,CASSLQGTDTQYF
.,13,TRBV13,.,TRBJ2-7,TGTGCCAGCAGGGTCCGGGGCGAGCACGAGCAGTACTTC,CASRVRGEHEQYF
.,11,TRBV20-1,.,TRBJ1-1,TGCAGTCCTCGGCGGACCACTGAAGCTTTCTTT,CSPRRTTEAFF
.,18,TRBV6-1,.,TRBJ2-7,TGTGCCAGCAGTGAAGCGGTGAATAGGGTGGTGGGGACCTACGAGCAGTACTTC,CASSEAVNRVVGTYEQYF
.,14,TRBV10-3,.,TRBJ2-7,TGTGCCATCAGCCTTAAACATGGACCATGCGAGCAGTACTTC,CAISLKHGPCEQYF
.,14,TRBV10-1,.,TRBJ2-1,TGCGCCAGCAGTGATGGACTTCTGGCGGATGAGCAGTTCTTC,CASSDGLLADEQFF